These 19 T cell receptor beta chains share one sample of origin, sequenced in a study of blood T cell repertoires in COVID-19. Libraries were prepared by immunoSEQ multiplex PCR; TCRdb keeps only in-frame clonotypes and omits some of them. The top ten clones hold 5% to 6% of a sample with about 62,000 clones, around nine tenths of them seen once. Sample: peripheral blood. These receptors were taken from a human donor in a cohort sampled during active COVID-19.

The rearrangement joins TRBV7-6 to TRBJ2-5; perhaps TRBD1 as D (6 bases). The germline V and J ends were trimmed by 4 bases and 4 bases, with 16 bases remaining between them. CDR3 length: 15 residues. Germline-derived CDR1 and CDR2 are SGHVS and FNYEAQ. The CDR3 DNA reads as TGTGCCAGCAGCTACGAGACAGGCCGGCGAGAGACCCAGTACTTC. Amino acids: CASSYETGRRETQYF.

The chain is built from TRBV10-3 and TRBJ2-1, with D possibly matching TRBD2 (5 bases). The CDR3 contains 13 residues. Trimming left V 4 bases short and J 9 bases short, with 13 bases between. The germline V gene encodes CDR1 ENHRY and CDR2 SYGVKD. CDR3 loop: CAISVPGGGEQFF. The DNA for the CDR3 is TGTGCCATCAGTGTACCCGGAGGTGGTGAGCAGTTCTTC.

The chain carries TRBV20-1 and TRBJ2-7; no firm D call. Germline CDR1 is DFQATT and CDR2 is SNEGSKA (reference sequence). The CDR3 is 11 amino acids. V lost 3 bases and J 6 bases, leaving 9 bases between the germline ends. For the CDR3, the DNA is TGCAGTGCTAGTAAGAGATCCGAGCAGTACTTC. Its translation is CSASKRSEQYF.

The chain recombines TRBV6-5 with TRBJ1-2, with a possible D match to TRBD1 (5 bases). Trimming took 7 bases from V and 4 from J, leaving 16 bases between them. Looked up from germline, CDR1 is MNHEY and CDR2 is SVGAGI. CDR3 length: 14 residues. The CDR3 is CASTLGGWSYGYTF. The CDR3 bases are TGTGCCAGCACCCTCGGGGGGTGGTCCTATGGCTACACCTTC.

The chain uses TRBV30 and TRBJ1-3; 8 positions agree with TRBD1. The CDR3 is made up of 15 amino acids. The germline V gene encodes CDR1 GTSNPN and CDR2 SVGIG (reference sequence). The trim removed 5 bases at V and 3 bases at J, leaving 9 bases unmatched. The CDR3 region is CAWDADRANGNTIYF. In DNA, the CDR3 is TGTGCCTGGGACGCGGACAGGGCTAATGGAAACACCATATATTTT.

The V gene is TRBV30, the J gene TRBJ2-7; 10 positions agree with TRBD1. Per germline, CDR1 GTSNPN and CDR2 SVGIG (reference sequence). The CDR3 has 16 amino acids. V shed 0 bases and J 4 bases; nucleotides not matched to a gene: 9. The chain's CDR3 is CAWSVRLGQGKYEQYF. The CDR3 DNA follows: TGTGCCTGGAGTGTACGACTGGGACAGGGGAAATACGAGCAGTACTTC.

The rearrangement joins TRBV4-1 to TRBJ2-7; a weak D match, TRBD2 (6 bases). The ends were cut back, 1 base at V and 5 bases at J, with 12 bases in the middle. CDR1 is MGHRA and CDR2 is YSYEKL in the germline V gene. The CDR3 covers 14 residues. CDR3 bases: TGCGCCAGCAGCCAAGTGGGGGGAATCGACGAGCAGTACTTC. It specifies CASSQVGGIDEQYF.

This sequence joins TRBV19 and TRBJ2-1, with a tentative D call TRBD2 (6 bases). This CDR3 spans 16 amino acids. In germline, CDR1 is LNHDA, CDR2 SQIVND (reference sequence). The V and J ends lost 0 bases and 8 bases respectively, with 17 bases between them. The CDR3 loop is CASSIEDYQSFHEQFF. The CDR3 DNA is TGTGCCAGTAGTATAGAGGACTACCAATCGTTCCATGAGCAGTTCTTC.

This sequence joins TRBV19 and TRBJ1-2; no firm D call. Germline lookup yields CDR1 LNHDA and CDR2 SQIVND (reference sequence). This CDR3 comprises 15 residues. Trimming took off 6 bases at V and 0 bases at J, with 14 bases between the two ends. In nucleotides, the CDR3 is TGTGCCAGTAGCGATCTGGGAGGTGCTAACTATGGCTACACCTTC. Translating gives CASSDLGGANYGYTF. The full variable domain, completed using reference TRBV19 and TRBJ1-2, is DGGITQSPKYLFRKEGQNVTLSCEQNLNHDAMYWYRQDPGQGLRLIYYSQIVNDFQKGDIAEGYSVSREKKESFPLTVTSAQKNPTAFYLCASSDLGGANYGYTFGSGTRLTVV.

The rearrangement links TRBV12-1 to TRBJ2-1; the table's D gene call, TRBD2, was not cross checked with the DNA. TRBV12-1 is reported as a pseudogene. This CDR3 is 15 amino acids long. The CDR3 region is CASSPRLAGGYEQFF. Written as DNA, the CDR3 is TGTGCCAGCAGCCCGAGACTAGCGGGGGGCTATGAGCAGTTCTTC.

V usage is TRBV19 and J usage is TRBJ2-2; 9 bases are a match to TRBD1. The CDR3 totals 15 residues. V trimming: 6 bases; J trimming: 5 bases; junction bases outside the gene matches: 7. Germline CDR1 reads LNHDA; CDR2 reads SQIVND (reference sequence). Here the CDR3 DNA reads TGTGCCAGTAGCTTGGGACAGGGATTTACCGGGGAGCTGTTTTTT. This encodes CASSLGQGFTGELFF. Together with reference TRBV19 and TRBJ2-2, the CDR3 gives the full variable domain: DGGITQSPKYLFRKEGQNVTLSCEQNLNHDAMYWYRQDPGQGLRLIYYSQIVNDFQKGDIAEGYSVSREKKESFPLTVTSAQKNPTAFYLCASSLGQGFTGELFFGEGSRLTVL.

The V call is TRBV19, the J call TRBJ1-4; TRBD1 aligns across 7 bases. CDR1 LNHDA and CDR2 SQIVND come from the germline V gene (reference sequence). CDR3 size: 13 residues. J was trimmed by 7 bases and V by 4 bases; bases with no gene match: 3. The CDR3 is CASSRNRGEKLFF. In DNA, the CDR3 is TGTGCCAGTAGTAGGAACAGGGGTGAAAAACTGTTTTTT.

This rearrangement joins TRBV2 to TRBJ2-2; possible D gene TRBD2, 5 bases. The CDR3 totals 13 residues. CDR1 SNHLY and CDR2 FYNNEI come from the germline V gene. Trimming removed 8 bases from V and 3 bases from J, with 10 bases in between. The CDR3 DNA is TGTGCCAGCGCAATGAGGGACACCGGGGAGCTGTTTTTT. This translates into CASAMRDTGELFF.

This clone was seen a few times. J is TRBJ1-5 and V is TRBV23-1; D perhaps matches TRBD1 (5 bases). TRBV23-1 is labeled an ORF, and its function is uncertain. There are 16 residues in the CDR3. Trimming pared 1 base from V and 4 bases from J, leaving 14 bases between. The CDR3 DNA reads TGCGCCAGCAGTCAATATCGTCAGGGCGAGAATCAGCCCCAGCATTTT. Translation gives CASSQYRQGENQPQHF.

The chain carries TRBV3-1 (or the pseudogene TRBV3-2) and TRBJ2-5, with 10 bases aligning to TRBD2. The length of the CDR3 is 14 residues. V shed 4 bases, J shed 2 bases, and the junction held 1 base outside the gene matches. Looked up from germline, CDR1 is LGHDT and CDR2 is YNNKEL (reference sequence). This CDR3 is CASSLSGGQETQYF. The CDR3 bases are TGTGCCAGCAGCCTTAGCGGGGGGCAAGAGACCCAGTACTTC.

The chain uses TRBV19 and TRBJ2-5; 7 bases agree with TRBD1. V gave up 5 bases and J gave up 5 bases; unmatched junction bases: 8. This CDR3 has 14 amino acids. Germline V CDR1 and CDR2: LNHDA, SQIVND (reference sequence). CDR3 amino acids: CASSPRDSGETQYF. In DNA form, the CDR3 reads TGTGCCAGTAGTCCCCGGGACAGCGGTGAGACCCAGTACTTC.

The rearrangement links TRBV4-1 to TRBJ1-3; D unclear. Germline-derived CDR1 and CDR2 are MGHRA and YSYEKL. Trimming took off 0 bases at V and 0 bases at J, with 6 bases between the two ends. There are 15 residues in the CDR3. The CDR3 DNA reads TGCGCCAGCAGCCAAGACCCAGGCTCTGGAAACACCATATATTTT. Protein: CASSQDPGSGNTIYF.

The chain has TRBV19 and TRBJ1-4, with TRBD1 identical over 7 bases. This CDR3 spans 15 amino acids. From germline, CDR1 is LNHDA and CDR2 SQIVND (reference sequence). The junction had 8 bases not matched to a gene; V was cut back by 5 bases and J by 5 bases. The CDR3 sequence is CASSSRDSRNEKLFF. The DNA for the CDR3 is TGTGCCAGTAGTTCCAGGGACAGCCGCAATGAAAAACTGTTTTTT.

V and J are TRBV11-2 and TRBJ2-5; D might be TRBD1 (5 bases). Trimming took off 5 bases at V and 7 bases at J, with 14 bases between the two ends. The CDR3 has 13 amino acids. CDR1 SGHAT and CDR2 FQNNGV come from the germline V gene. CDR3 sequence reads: CASSGAAQGTQYF. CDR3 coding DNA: TGTGCCAGCAGCGGGGCGGCTCAGGGGACCCAGTACTTC.